This section outlines one T cell receptor (beta chain) sequence together with its context. Its matching antigen is unknown. This CDR3 is 16 amino acids long. V gave up 7 bases and J gave up 4 bases; unmatched junction bases: 14. CDR1 and CDR2 from the germline V gene are SNHLY and FYNNEI. The sample originates from a study of blood T cells in healthy people across ages. A second PCR, run for about 7 to 11 cycles, used a sample-barcoded 5' primer plus a J-beta primer mix. TCRdb called the 5' RACE reads again in MiXCR, with one record for every CDR3 protein. The profile shows around 1,900,000 distinct CDR3 sequences, about 39% of them singletons. Study-level findings and limits: Age advanced and TCR beta diversity per million T cells fell, roughly linearly. A conclusive naive versus antigen-experienced comparison was prevented by the unsorted PBMCs.

The sequencing input was blood. The TCR was taken from a human donor in good health. The chain employs TRBV2 and TRBJ1-2; 8 bases line up with TRBD1. The CDR3 sequence: CASKGAQGAGSYGYTF. The CDR3 DNA reads as TGTGCCAGCAAAGGGGCTCAGGGGGCAGGAAGCTATGGCTACACCTTC.